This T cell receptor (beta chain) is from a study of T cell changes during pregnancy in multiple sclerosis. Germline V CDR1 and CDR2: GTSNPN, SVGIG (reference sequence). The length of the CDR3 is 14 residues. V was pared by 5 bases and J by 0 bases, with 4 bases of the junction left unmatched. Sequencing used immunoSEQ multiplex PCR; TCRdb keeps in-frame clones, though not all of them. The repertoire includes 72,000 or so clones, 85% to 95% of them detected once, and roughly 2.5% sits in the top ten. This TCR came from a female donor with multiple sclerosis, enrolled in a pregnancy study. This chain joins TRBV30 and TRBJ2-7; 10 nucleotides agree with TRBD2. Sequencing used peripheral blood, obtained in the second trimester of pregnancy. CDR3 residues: CAWDRTSGSYEQYF. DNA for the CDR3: TGTGCCTGGGATCGGACTAGCGGCTCCTACGAGCAGTACTTC.